A single sample gave rise to the 12 T cell receptor beta chains below, sequenced in a study of T cells in localized non-small cell lung cancer (dated by TCRdb to 2018 to 2021). Library creation used the immunoSEQ multiplex PCR assay. The table comes from immuneACCESS by way of TCRdb, which keeps in-frame sequences with V and J called. Part of the clones is missing from these tables; in studies checked, under half for an unresolved V gene and the rest for unknown reasons. This sample comprises some 71,000 clones, roughly four fifths of them detected only once. 13% of the sample is in the top ten clones. Sequenced here: peripheral blood, sampled before any cancer treatment. Source of these receptors: a female donor older than 55 with stage I lung adenocarcinoma.

This clone was observed once. The chain uses TRBV4-1 and TRBJ2-1, with 7 bases aligning to TRBD2. Germline V gene data show CDR1 as MGHRA and CDR2 as YSYEKL. The CDR3 contains 17 residues. Germline trimming cut 4 bases from V and 0 bases from J; bases unmatched to any gene: 9. The CDR3, as DNA: TGCGCCAGCAGCCCAGACCCAGCGGGGAGCTCCTACAATGAGCAGTTCTTC. Encoded protein: CASSPDPAGSSYNEQFF.

Notes on this clone: A read error may explain this, as a much larger clone is one base away. Other DNA sequences in the same sample also yield this CDR3. J is TRBJ1-3 and V is TRBV4-1, with D hard to call. Germline CDR1 is MGHRA and CDR2 is YSYEKL. The V and J ends lost 3 bases and 4 bases respectively, with 4 bases between them. The CDR3 sequence is 12 residues long. CDR3: CASSQAGNTIYF. DNA of the CDR3: TGCGCCAGCAGCCAGGCCGGAAACACCATATATTTT.

V usage is TRBV6-5 and J usage is TRBJ1-1, with D possibly matching TRBD1 (5 bases). CDR1 MNHEY and CDR2 SVGAGI come from the germline V gene. There are 13 residues in the CDR3. V lost 7 bases and J lost 4, with 13 bases in between. The CDR3 here is CASTTRESTEAFF. CDR3 in DNA: TGTGCCAGCACCACCAGGGAAAGCACTGAAGCTTTCTTT.

About this clone itself: Other DNA sequences within the sample encode an identical CDR3. CDR3 DNA sequence: TGTGCCAGCAGCGTTGAGTTAGACACTGAAGCTTTCTTT. As protein: CASSVELDTEAFF. The chain is built from TRBV2 and TRBJ1-1; D call uncertain. Looked up from germline, CDR1 is SNHLY and CDR2 is FYNNEI. The CDR3 length is 13 residues. V was shortened by 6 bases and J by 3 bases, with 11 bases between the two germline ends.

This chain connects TRBV29-1 to TRBJ2-1, with TRBD2 matching over 8 bases. The CDR3 loop spans 14 amino acids. Germline CDR1 SQVTM, CDR2 ANQGSEA. V shed 2 bases and J 4 bases; nucleotides not matched to a gene: 4. CDR3: CSVEPGGGYNEQFF. The CDR3 nucleotides read TGCAGCGTTGAACCCGGGGGGGGGTACAATGAGCAGTTCTTC.

The rearrangement links TRBV2 to TRBJ1-2; D gene uncertain. Germline lookup yields CDR1 SNHLY and CDR2 FYNNEI. This CDR3 region has 12 residues. V was shortened by 3 bases and J by 2 bases, with 4 bases between the two germline ends. DNA of the CDR3: TGTGCCAGCAGTGACCAGAACTATGGCTACACCTTC. Translated, it gives CASSDQNYGYTF.

The rearrangement uses TRBV6-5 and TRBJ2-6; the D is unclear. Germline CDR1 reads MNHEY; CDR2 reads SVGAGI. Trimming shortened V by 5 bases and J by 0 bases, and 5 bases separated the two germline ends. The CDR3 runs 14 residues. In DNA, the CDR3 is TGTGCCAGCAGTACAGACTCTGGGGCCAACGTCCTGACTTTC. It translates to CASSTDSGANVLTF.

The V gene is TRBV5-1, the J gene TRBJ1-2, with 8 bases identical to TRBD1. V lost 4 bases, J lost 5 bases, and 19 bases stayed unmatched. The germline CDR1 and CDR2 sequences are SGHRS and YFSETQ. This CDR3 has 18 amino acids. The chain's CDR3 is CASSPVRTGFPLKYGYTF. The CDR3 nucleotides read TGCGCCAGCAGCCCGGTTCGGACAGGGTTCCCTCTTAAATATGGCTACACCTTC. Variable domain in full (rest from reference TRBV5-1 and TRBJ1-2): KAGVTQTPRYLIKTRGQQVTLSCSPISGHRSVSWYQQTPGQGLQFLFEYFSETQRNKGNFPGRFSGRQFSNSRSEMNVSTLELGDSALYLCASSPVRTGFPLKYGYTFGSGTRLTVV.

The chain recombines TRBV5-1 with TRBJ2-5; D gene uncertain. V lost 0 bases, J lost 6 bases, and 9 bases lay in between. Germline CDR1 is SGHRS and CDR2 is YFSETQ. The CDR3 has 13 residues. CDR3 sequence reads: CASSLEVRKTQYF. The CDR3 bases are TGCGCCAGCAGCTTGGAGGTCAGGAAGACCCAGTACTTC.

CDR3 nucleotides: TGTGCCAGCAGTTACCGGGACGGATACGAGCAGTACTTC. It translates to CASSYRDGYEQYF. The rearrangement links TRBV6-5 to TRBJ2-7, with D tentatively TRBD1 or TRBD2 (5 bases each). This CDR3 has 13 amino acids. V was shortened by 2 bases and J by 4 bases, with 9 bases between the two germline ends. From germline, CDR1 is MNHEY and CDR2 SVGAGI.

The V and J genes are TRBV7-3 and TRBJ2-5; 7 nucleotides match TRBD1. Germline V gene lookup returns CDR1 SGHTA and CDR2 FQGTGA. V shed 1 base, J shed 2 bases, and the junction held 1 base outside the gene matches. This CDR3 spans 14 amino acids. The CDR3 reads CASSLMGQQETQYF. CDR3 DNA: TGTGCCAGCAGCTTAATGGGACAGCAAGAGACCCAGTACTTC.

This clone occurred once. This sequence joins TRBV18 and TRBJ2-1; 9 nucleotides align to TRBD2. This CDR3 has 19 amino acids. Germline V gene sequence: CDR1 KGHSH, CDR2 LQKENI. V shed 3 bases, J shed 1 base, and the junction held 13 bases outside the gene matches. This CDR3 reads CASSPQSGASGNSYNEQFF. The DNA of the CDR3 is TGTGCCAGCTCACCTCAATCGGGGGCTAGCGGGAATTCCTACAATGAGCAGTTCTTC. The variable domain in full, completed from reference TRBV18 and TRBJ2-1, reads NAGVMQNPRHLVRRRGQEARLRCSPMKGHSHVYWYRQLPEEGLKFMVYLQKENIIDESGMPKERFSAEFPKEGPSILRIQQVVRGDSAAYFCASSPQSGASGNSYNEQFFGPGTRLTVL.